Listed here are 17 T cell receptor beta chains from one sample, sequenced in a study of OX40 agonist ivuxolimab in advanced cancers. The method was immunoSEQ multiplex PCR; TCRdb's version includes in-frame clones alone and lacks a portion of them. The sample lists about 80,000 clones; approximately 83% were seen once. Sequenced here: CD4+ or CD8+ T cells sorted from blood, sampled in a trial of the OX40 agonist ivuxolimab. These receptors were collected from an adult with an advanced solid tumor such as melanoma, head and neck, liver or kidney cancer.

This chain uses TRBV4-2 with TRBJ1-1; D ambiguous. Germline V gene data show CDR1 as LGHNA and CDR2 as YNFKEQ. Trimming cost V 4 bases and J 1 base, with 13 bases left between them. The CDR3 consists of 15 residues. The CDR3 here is CASSPAQLENTEAFF. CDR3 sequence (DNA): TGTGCCAGCAGCCCTGCCCAGTTGGAGAACACTGAAGCTTTCTTT.

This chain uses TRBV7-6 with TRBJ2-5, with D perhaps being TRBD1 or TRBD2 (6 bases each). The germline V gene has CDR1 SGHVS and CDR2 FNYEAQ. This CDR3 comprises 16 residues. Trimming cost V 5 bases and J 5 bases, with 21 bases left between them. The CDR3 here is CASSPRGQGLKETQYF. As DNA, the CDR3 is TGTGCCAGCAGCCCACGGGGGCAGGGGCTAAAGGAGACCCAGTACTTC.

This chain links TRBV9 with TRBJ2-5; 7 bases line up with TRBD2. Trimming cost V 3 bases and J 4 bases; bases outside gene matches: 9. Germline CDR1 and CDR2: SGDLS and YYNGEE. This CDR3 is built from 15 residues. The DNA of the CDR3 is TGTGCCAGCAGCGCCCGGACTAGACCTTTAGAGACCCAGTACTTC. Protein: CASSARTRPLETQYF.

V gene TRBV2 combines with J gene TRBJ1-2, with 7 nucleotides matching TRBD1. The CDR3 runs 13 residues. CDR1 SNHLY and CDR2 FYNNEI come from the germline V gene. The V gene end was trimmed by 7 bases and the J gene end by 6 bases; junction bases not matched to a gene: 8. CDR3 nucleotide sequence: TGTGCCAGCAAAGAGGGAGACAGGGATGGCTACACCTTC. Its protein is CASKEGDRDGYTF.

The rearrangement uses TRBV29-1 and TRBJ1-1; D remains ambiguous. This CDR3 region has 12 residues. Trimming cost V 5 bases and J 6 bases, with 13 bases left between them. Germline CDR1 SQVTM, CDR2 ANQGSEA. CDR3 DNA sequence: TGCAGCGTTCCTAACGAACAAGCTGAAGCTTTCTTT. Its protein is CSVPNEQAEAFF. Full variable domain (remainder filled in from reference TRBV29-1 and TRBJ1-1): SAVISQKPSRDICQRGTSLTIQCQVDSQVTMMFWYRQQPGQSLTLIATANQGSEATYESGFVIDKFPISRPNLTFSTLTVSNMSPEDSSIYLCSVPNEQAEAFFGQGTRLTVV.

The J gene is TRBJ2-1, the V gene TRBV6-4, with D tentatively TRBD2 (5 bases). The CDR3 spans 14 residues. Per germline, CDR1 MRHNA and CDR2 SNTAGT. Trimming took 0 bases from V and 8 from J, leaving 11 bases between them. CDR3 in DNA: TGTGCCAGCAGTGACTCGCCGGGAAACTATGAGCAGTTCTTC. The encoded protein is CASSDSPGNYEQFF.

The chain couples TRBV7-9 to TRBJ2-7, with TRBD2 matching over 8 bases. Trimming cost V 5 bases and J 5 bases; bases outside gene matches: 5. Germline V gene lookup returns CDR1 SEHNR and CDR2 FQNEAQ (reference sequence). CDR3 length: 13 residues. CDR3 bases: TGTGCCAGCAGCAACGGGAGGGGCCACGAGCAGTACTTC. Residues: CASSNGRGHEQYF.

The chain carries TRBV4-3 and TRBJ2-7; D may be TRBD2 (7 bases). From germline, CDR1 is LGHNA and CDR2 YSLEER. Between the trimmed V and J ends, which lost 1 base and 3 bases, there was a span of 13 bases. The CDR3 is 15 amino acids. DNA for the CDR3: TGCGCCAGCAGCCAAGTGGCGGGGGACAACTACGAGCAGTACTTC. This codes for CASSQVAGDNYEQYF.

CDR3 DNA sequence: TGTGCCAGTAGTAACCCCCTTTCGAAGAGGGAGAATAACACAGATACGCAGTATTTT. Its translation: CASSNPLSKRENNTDTQYF. The chain uses TRBV19 and TRBJ2-3, with D tentatively TRBD2 (5 bases). CDR3 length: 19 residues. The germline V and J ends were trimmed by 4 bases and 2 bases, with 25 bases remaining between them. Per germline, CDR1 LNHDA and CDR2 SQIVND (reference sequence).

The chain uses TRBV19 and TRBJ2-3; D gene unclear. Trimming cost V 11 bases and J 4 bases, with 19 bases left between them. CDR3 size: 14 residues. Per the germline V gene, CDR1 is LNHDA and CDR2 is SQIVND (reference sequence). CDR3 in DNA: TGTGCCTTAAAACACGGAACAACCTCAGATACGCAGTATTTT. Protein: CALKHGTTSDTQYF.

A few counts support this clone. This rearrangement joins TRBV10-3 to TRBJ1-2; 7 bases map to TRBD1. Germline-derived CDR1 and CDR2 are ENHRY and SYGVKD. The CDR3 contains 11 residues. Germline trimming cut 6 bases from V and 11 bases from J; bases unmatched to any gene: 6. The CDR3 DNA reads TGTGCCATCAGCACAGGGGCGGGATACACCTTC. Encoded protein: CAISTGAGYTF.

CDR3 sequence reads: CASSQGQGELWEQYF. The CDR3 DNA reads TGCGCCAGCAGCCAAGGACAGGGGGAGTTGTGGGAGCAGTACTTC. The rearrangement joins TRBV4-1 to TRBJ2-7; the match to TRBD1 covers 9 bases. The CDR3 covers 15 residues. V dropped 1 base and J dropped 7; count of bases not matched to a gene: 8. CDR1 and CDR2 (germline): MGHRA, YSYEKL.

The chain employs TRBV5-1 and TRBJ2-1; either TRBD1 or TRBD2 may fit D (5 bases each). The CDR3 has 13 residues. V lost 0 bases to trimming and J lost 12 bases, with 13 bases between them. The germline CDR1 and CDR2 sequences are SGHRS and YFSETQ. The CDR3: CASSLAGAVGQFF. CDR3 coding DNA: TGCGCCAGCAGCTTGGCCGGGGCAGTGGGGCAGTTCTTC.

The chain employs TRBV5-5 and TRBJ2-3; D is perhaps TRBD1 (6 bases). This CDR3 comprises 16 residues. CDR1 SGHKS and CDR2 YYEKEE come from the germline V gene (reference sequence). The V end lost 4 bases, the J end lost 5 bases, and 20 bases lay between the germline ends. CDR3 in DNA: TGTGCCAGCAGCCTCAAGATACAGGGTTCGAAAGATACGCAGTATTTT. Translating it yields CASSLKIQGSKDTQYF.

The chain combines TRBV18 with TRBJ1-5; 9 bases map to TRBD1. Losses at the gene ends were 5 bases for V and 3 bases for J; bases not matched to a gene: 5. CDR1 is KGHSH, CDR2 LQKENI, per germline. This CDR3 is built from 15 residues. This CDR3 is CASSTGQGPNQPQHF. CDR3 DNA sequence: TGTGCCAGCTCAACGGGACAGGGACCCAATCAGCCCCAGCATTTT.

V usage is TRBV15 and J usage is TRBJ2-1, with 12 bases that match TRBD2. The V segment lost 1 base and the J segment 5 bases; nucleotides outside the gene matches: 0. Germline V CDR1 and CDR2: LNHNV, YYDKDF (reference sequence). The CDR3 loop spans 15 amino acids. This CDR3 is CATSRGTSGNNEQFF. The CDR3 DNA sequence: TGTGCCACCAGCAGAGGGACTAGCGGGAACAATGAGCAGTTCTTC.

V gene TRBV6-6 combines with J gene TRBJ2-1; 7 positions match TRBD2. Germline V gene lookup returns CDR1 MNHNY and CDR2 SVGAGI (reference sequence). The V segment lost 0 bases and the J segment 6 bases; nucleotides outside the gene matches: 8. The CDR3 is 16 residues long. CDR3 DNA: TGTGCCAGCAGTTACTCGGCGGGAGTTAGGGGCAATGAGCAGTTCTTC. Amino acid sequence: CASSYSAGVRGNEQFF.